This T cell receptor (beta chain) came from a study of shared clonotypes between healthy human individuals. Overall study: Used for every donor were three CD4 naive, three CD4 memory, two CD8 naive and one CD8 memory plate.

The CDR3 consists of 16 residues. Per germline, CDR1 WSHSY and CDR2 SAAADI. V was cut by 4 bases and J by 2 bases, with 16 bases left in between. In the case of this clone: Its antigen is undetermined.

Study-level results: In this cohort, only blood was sampled, and tissue repertoires likely differ.

CD8 cells regarded as naive lacked CD45RO, were positively chosen for CCR7, and omitted terminally differentiated effector memory CD45RA+ cells. The donor population consisted of healthy HIV-negative adults with no recent acute infections or vaccinations. Clones were sequenced by immunoSEQ multiplex PCR, and TCRdb holds only the in-frame ones, with some missing. This table has some 2,100,000 clones, 85% to 95% appearing once. The sequenced sample consisted of naive CD8+ T cells from PBMCs. The chain recombines TRBV10-2 with TRBJ2-3; either TRBD1 or TRBD2 may fit D (5 bases each). The sequence was obtained from a man aged 18 to 35 in good health. Some clones in this sample may be carry-over from other donors' samples. In nucleotides, the CDR3 is TGCGCCAGCAGTGCCACTAGTTGGGGGTACACAGATACGCAGTATTTT. Encoded protein: CASSATSWGYTDTQYF.